What follows are 16 T cell receptor beta chains derived from one specimen sequenced in a study of control samples from healthy donors and cancer patients. Clones were read by immunoSEQ multiplex PCR, and TCRdb kept only the in-frame ones, dropping some. The repertoire holds around 120,000 clones, with roughly 91% as singletons. The sequencing input was PBMCs. The receptors derive from a man aged 45-60 years with head and neck cancer.

CDR3 in amino acids: CASSNPGGYFMNTEAFF. The CDR3 coding sequence is TGTGCCAGCAGCAACCCCGGGGGATACTTTATGAACACTGAAGCTTTCTTT. The chain links TRBV6-2 or TRBV6-3 to TRBJ1-1; D might be TRBD1 (5 bases). Trimming removed 6 bases at V and 0 bases at J, with 20 bases between. Germline assignment: CDR1 MNHEY and CDR2 SVGEGT. There are 17 residues in the CDR3.

The V call is TRBV28, the J call TRBJ2-7, with 11 bases lining up with TRBD1. Germline assignment: CDR1 MDHEN and CDR2 SYDVKM. CDR3 length equals 14 residues. V was pared by 8 bases and J by 1 base, with 4 bases of the junction left unmatched. This chain's CDR3 is CASRGTGGSYEQYF. CDR3 nucleotide sequence: TGTGCCAGCCGGGGGACAGGGGGATCCTACGAGCAGTACTTC. The full variable domain, in which reference TRBV28 and TRBJ2-7 provide the parts outside the CDR3, is DVKVTQSSRYLVKRTGEKVFLECVQDMDHENMFWYRQDPGLGLRLIYFSYDVKMKEKGDIPEGYSVSREKKERFSLILESASTNQTSMYLCASRGTGGSYEQYFGPGTRLTVT.

The V and J genes are TRBV6-5 and TRBJ2-3; a weak D match, TRBD2 (5 bases). The germline CDR1 and CDR2 sequences are MNHEY and SVGAGI. V shed 3 bases and J shed 0 bases, with 10 bases lying between them. The CDR3 runs 15 residues. This chain's CDR3 is CASSYGAASTDTQYF. The DNA for the CDR3 is TGTGCCAGCAGTTATGGAGCGGCTAGCACAGATACGCAGTATTTT.

The chain carries TRBV6-5 and TRBJ1-2, with 10 bases aligning to TRBD1. Per the germline V gene, CDR1 is MNHEY and CDR2 is SVGAGI. This CDR3 is built from 13 residues. J lost 5 bases, V lost 5 bases, and 2 bases had no gene match. The CDR3: CASSPDRGYGYTF. CDR3 nucleotides: TGTGCCAGCAGTCCGGACAGGGGGTATGGCTACACCTTC.

CDR3 residues: CAWIPGGGETQYF. DNA of the CDR3: TGTGCCTGGATCCCAGGGGGGGGAGAGACCCAGTACTTC. J is TRBJ2-5 and V is TRBV30, with D possibly called TRBD1 or TRBD2 (7 bases each). CDR1 and CDR2 (germline): GTSNPN, SVGIG (reference sequence). Deletions cut 4 bases from V and 4 bases from J, with 13 bases between. This CDR3 is 13 amino acids long.

This rearrangement joins TRBV6-5 to TRBJ1-5; D is ambiguous. The V and J ends lost 8 bases and 1 base respectively, with 12 bases between them. The germline gives CDR1 MNHEY, CDR2 SVGAGI. The CDR3 is 14 residues long. CDR3 bases: TGTGCCAGCGCGTTAATCGGGAGCAATCAGCCCCAGCATTTT. Translating it yields CASALIGSNQPQHF.

The chain links TRBV5-8 to TRBJ1-4; no clear D gene. Germline V gives CDR1 SGHTS, CDR2 YDEGEE. The length of the CDR3 is 14 residues. The V end was cut by 4 bases, the J end by 5 bases, with 12 bases between. CDR3 region: CASSPWTVNEKLFF. In DNA form, the CDR3 reads TGTGCCAGCAGCCCCTGGACGGTCAATGAAAAACTGTTTTTT.

CDR3 coding DNA: TGTGCCAGCAGCTTCAGGCACAATCAGCCCCAGCATTTT. Translating gives CASSFRHNQPQHF. The chain recombines TRBV7-3 with TRBJ1-5; the D is unclear. Germline assignment: CDR1 SGHTA and CDR2 FQGTGA. This CDR3 contains 13 residues. Between the trimmed V and J ends, which lost 3 bases and 3 bases, there was a span of 6 bases.

In DNA, the CDR3 is TGTGCCAGCAGCGGCCAAGGACAGGGCACCTACGAGCAGTACTTC. Translated, it gives CASSGQGQGTYEQYF. This chain links TRBV21-1 with TRBJ2-7; TRBD1, as called in the table, went unchecked against the DNA. TRBV21-1 is deemed a pseudogene. CDR3 length equals 15 residues.

The genes are TRBV18 and TRBJ2-3; D may be TRBD1 or TRBD2 (5 bases each). Looked up from germline, CDR1 is KGHSH and CDR2 is LQKENI. V was pared by 1 base and J by 3 bases, with 5 bases between. The CDR3 spans 13 residues. CDR3 loop: CASSPRGTDTQYF. In nucleotides, the CDR3 is TGTGCCAGCTCACCACGGGGGACAGATACGCAGTATTTT.

The rearrangement links TRBV7-2 to TRBJ1-2; the D gene is possibly TRBD1 (6 bases). CDR3 length: 14 amino acids. Germline V lookup: CDR1 SGHTA, CDR2 FQGNSA. V lost 6 bases, J lost 4 bases, and 15 bases lay in between. CDR3 residues: CASRPTGTAYGYTF. In DNA form, the CDR3 reads TGTGCCAGCAGACCCACAGGGACCGCCTATGGCTACACCTTC.

The chain recombines TRBV29-1 with TRBJ1-1; 8 bases are shared with TRBD1. This CDR3 region has 14 residues. V trimming: 5 bases; J trimming: 3 bases; junction bases outside the gene matches: 8. Germline V gives CDR1 SQVTM, CDR2 ANQGSEA. The CDR3 protein is CSVRAGGMDTEAFF. Here the CDR3 DNA reads TGCAGCGTTCGAGCAGGGGGCATGGACACTGAAGCTTTCTTT.

The chain carries TRBV5-4 and TRBJ2-5; 7 bases match TRBD1. V shed 4 bases and J 3 bases; nucleotides not matched to a gene: 9. Germline V gene sequence: CDR1 SGHNT, CDR2 YYREEE (reference sequence). CDR3 length: 15 residues. The CDR3 spells CASSATGAHKETQYF. For the CDR3, the DNA is TGTGCCAGCAGCGCTACAGGGGCCCACAAAGAGACCCAGTACTTC. Full variable domain (remainder filled in from reference TRBV5-4 and TRBJ2-5): ETGVTQSPTHLIKTRGQQVTLRCSSQSGHNTVSWYQQALGQGPQFIFQYYREEENGRGNFPPRFSGLQFPNYSSELNVNALELDDSALYLCASSATGAHKETQYFGPGTRLLVL.

The V gene is TRBV12-3 or TRBV12-4, the J gene TRBJ2-7; TRBD2 might be the D (6 bases). The CDR3 sequence is 13 residues long. V shed 6 bases and J shed 3 bases, with 12 bases lying between them. CDR3 in amino acids: CASSRDSHYEQYF. CDR3 nucleotides: TGTGCCAGCAGCAGGGACTCCCACTACGAGCAGTACTTC.

The V and J genes are TRBV5-4 and TRBJ1-3; no reliable D call. With 0 bases removed from V and 1 base from J, the gap between germline ends came to 5 bases. The CDR3 is 14 amino acids. Germline CDR1 reads SGHNT; CDR2 reads YYREEE (reference sequence). CDR3 in DNA: TGTGCCAGCAGCTTGGGTTCATCTGGAAACACCATATATTTT. It specifies CASSLGSSGNTIYF.

The CDR3 region has the DNA TGTGCCAGAAGCTTGGGACCGGGAAACACAGATACGCAGTATTTT. Protein sequence: CARSLGPGNTDTQYF. The chain combines TRBV5-3 with TRBJ2-3, with D possibly being TRBD2 (5 bases). TRBV5-3 is designated an ORF whose function remains uncertain. CDR3 length equals 15 residues. The V and J ends lost 0 bases and 2 bases respectively, with 10 bases between them.